A selection of T cell receptor beta chains follows, all from one sample in a study of identical twins. TCRdb reprocessed the 5' RACE reads via MiXCR and lists one record per CDR3 protein. The sample yields 400,000 to 600,000 distinct CDR3 sequences, around 20% seen once. The same data also contributed to another study, on yellow fever vaccine responses in identical twins.

The specimen sequenced was CD4+ T cells sorted from blood. The receptors were sampled from a woman between 18 and 29 years old in good health. CDR3s include the opening cysteine and the closing phenylalanine or tryptophan. D genes are given only for firm matches. Some rows have no size entry. The others give once, few or many, or a class for an expanded clone.

TGTGCCAGCAGCCCGAAGGGAGGCTCCTACAATGAGCAGTTCTTC CASSPKGGSYNEQFF TRBJ2-1 - TRBV13 few
TGTGCCAGCAGCTCCCTCAGGGTCTCGTTCTCGGGTGAGCAGTTCTTC CASSSLRVSFSGEQFF TRBJ2-1 - TRBV7-2 -
TGTGCCAGCAGCCAAGAGGTACTTGCAATTTACAATGAGCAGTTCTTC CASSQEVLAIYNEQFF TRBJ2-1 - TRBV3-1 -
TGTGCCAGCACCTGGGGAGAGACCCAGTACTTC CASTWGETQYF TRBJ2-5 - TRBV28 -
TGTGCCAGCAGCTTAGGGCTAGCAGGGCAGGCTGAAAAACTGTTTTTT CASSLGLAGQAEKLFF TRBJ1-4 - TRBV9 -
TGCAGCGTTGAGAGGGGGGAGGGCCGCTTAAACATTCAGTACTTC CSVERGEGRLNIQYF TRBJ2-4 - TRBV29-1 many
TGTGCCAGCAGCTTAGTGGGGACAGGGGGGTTCTACAATGAGCAGTTCTTC CASSLVGTGGFYNEQFF TRBJ2-1 TRBD1 TRBV7-2 -
TGTGCCAGCAGGGAAGGCCCTAGCGGGTTCTACGAGCAGTACTTC CASREGPSGFYEQYF TRBJ2-7 TRBD2 TRBV2 -
TGTGCCAGCAGCCAAGCGAGCGGGGGGGCGAATCGAGAGACCCAGTACTTC CASSQASGGANRETQYF TRBJ2-5 TRBD2 TRBV3-1 few
TGTGCCAGCGCTGATTTGGTGGATCTGAAGGAGCAGTACTTC CASADLVDLKEQYF TRBJ2-7 - TRBV28 -
TGTGCCAGCAGCCAAGGAGGTGGCTATGTTTCGGGGACAGGGCACCCTTACAATGAGCAGTTCTTC CASSQGGGYVSGTGHPYNEQFF TRBJ2-1 TRBD1 TRBV4-2 few
TGTGCCAGCAGCCCCCCCCGATGGGCTTTCTTT CASSPPRWAFF TRBJ1-1 - TRBV3-1 -
TGTGCCAGCGCCAGGGGGCTTGGTGGGCAGCCCCAGCATTTT CASARGLGGQPQHF TRBJ1-5 TRBD1 TRBV7-9 few
TGTGCCAGCAGCCACACAGGGACAAATGAGCAGTTCTTC CASSHTGTNEQFF TRBJ2-1 - TRBV5-6 few
TGTGCCACCATCTCGGCGGGAAGCTCCTACAATGAGCAGTTCTTC CATISAGSSYNEQFF TRBJ2-1 - TRBV15 few
TGCGCCAGCAGCCAATCACACGACAGCTCTGGGGCCAACGTCCTGACTTTC CASSQSHDSSGANVLTF TRBJ2-6 - TRBV4-1 -
TGTGCCAGCAGACCCGAAAGCGGAGGCGGAAATACGCAGTATTTT CASRPESGGGNTQYF TRBJ2-3 - TRBV12-3/TRBV12-4 few
TGTGCCAGCACCCGATCAGACCGCTCCTACGAGCAGTACTTC CASTRSDRSYEQYF TRBJ2-7 - TRBV12-3/TRBV12-4 -
TGCGCCAGCAGCAGTCGGCCGGGACAGGGTGGTGAGACCCAGTACTTC CASSSRPGQGGETQYF TRBJ2-5 TRBD1 TRBV5-1 -
TGTGCCAGCAGCCAACTTATGACTAGCGGCAATGAGCAGTTCTTC CASSQLMTSGNEQFF TRBJ2-1 TRBD2 TRBV3-1 -
TGTGCCAGCAGCTTTGGGCTCGGCAACACTGAAGCTTTCTTT CASSFGLGNTEAFF TRBJ1-1 - TRBV5-5 few
TGCAGTGCTAAGGGACTAGGGCACAACAATGAGCAGTTCTTC CSAKGLGHNNEQFF TRBJ2-1 TRBD2 TRBV20-1 few
TGTGCTAGTGGTTTATTGCCAGGGGATCGCAATGAGCAGTTCTTC CASGLLPGDRNEQFF TRBJ2-1 - TRBV12-5 few
TGTGCCAGCAGTTTAGAGGGGGCCTTATACAATGAGCAGTTCTTC CASSLEGALYNEQFF TRBJ2-1 TRBD1 TRBV27 -
TGTGCCAGCACGTCCAGGGTACCCTACGAGCAGTACTTC CASTSRVPYEQYF TRBJ2-7 - TRBV7-8 -
TGTGCCAGCAGACCTAGCGGGAGGCGGGATGAGCAGTTCTTC CASRPSGRRDEQFF TRBJ2-1 TRBD2 TRBV6-1 -
TGTGCCACCAGTGATTTACCCCCGCGGGACAGCCTCAATGAGCAGTTCTTC CATSDLPPRDSLNEQFF TRBJ2-1 - TRBV24-1 many
TGCGCCAGCACCCGGGGAGGGACCAGAAATGAGCAGTTCTTC CASTRGGTRNEQFF TRBJ2-1 TRBD2 TRBV5-1 -
TGTGCCAGCAGCCAAGAGGGACAGTTGGAAAACATTCAGTACTTC CASSQEGQLENIQYF TRBJ2-4 TRBD1 TRBV3-1 -
TGTGCCATCATGGAGGCTAGCGGGATTGGTGAGCAGTTCTTC CAIMEASGIGEQFF TRBJ2-1 TRBD2 TRBV10-3 few
TGTGCCAGCAGTCCGGCCGGGGGTGGGAGCAATCAGCCCCAGCATTTT CASSPAGGGSNQPQHF TRBJ1-5 - TRBV12-3/TRBV12-4 few
TGTGCCATCAGCGCTTCAGGACCAACTAATGAAAAACTGTTTTTT CAISASGPTNEKLFF TRBJ1-4 - TRBV10-3 -
TGTGCCAGCAGTACAGAGCCAAGCAATCAGCCCCAGCATTTT CASSTEPSNQPQHF TRBJ1-5 - TRBV6-1 -
TGTGCCACAGCAGGGGGCGTCAGCAATCAGCCCCAGCATTTT CATAGGVSNQPQHF TRBJ1-5 TRBD1 TRBV19 -
TGCGCCAGCGCGACTAGAGGGAACTACAATGAGCAGTTCTTC CASATRGNYNEQFF TRBJ2-1 - TRBV5-1 -
TGCGCCAGCAGCACCGGACAGGGGAGGGTCGGGGAGCTGTTTTTT CASSTGQGRVGELFF TRBJ2-2 TRBD1 TRBV4-1 few
TGTGCCAGCAGCTTAGGATTCGTCGGCCGGGATACAGATACGCAGTATTTT CASSLGFVGRDTDTQYF TRBJ2-3 - TRBV7-8 -
TGTGCCAGCAGTTTGCAGCGTGAGCAGTTCTTC CASSLQREQFF TRBJ2-1 - TRBV12-3/TRBV12-4 few
TGTGCCAGCAGCTACTTGGGCCGGGATCGTAACAATGAGCAGTTCTTC CASSYLGRDRNNEQFF TRBJ2-1 - TRBV7-3 -
TGTGCCAGCTGGGGGGGGGCGTTTACTGAAGCTTTCTTT CASWGGAFTEAFF TRBJ1-1 - TRBV28 once
TGTGCCAGCAGCCGGACAGGGGAGAACACTGAAGCTTTCTTT CASSRTGENTEAFF TRBJ1-1 TRBD1 TRBV7-9 -
TGCGCCAGCAGCTTGGGACAGGGGGAAGGCTACACCTTC CASSLGQGEGYTF TRBJ1-2 TRBD1 TRBV5-1 few
TGTGCCAGCAGCCAAGATGTGGGGACGCCTGCCTTGAAGTACTTC CASSQDVGTPALKYF TRBJ2-7 - TRBV3-1 -
TGTGCCAGCACTCCGGACTCCTACAATGAGCAGTTCTTC CASTPDSYNEQFF TRBJ2-1 - TRBV28 -
TGTGCCAGCAGCCAAACCGCAGAGGTGCAGTACTTC CASSQTAEVQYF TRBJ2-7 - TRBV7-9 -
TGCAGTGCTAGTTCCAGGGTTAGTTTAGATGAGACCCAGTACTTC CSASSRVSLDETQYF TRBJ2-5 - TRBV20-1 few
TGTGCCAGCAGCCTGGGACAGGAATACACCGGGGAGCTGTTTTTT CASSLGQEYTGELFF TRBJ2-2 TRBD1 TRBV7-9 few
TGTGCCAGCAGTTTGGGACTAGCGGGGGATACACAAGAGACCCAGTACTTC CASSLGLAGDTQETQYF TRBJ2-5 TRBD2 TRBV12-3/TRBV12-4 -
TGTGCCAGCAGCGAAGGGGTGGGATCCTACGAGCAGTACTTC CASSEGVGSYEQYF TRBJ2-7 - TRBV9 -
TGTGCCACCAGTGCCCCGGGTGAGACCCAGTACTTC CATSAPGETQYF TRBJ2-5 - TRBV24-1 few
TGCAGCGTTGAAGGGGTGGTGAGAGGGGAACCGACCAGATACAATGAGCAGTTCTTC CSVEGVVRGEPTRYNEQFF TRBJ2-1 - TRBV29-1 -
TGTGCCATCAGTGTATCAGGGGCCCCAATCGATTCACCCCTCCACTTT CAISVSGAPIDSPLHF TRBJ1-6 - TRBV10-3 -
TGTGCCAGCAGCTCGCTCGGTTGGGAGCGGAACATTCAGTACTTC CASSSLGWERNIQYF TRBJ2-4 - TRBV12-3/TRBV12-4 -